These 21 T cell receptor beta chains share one sample of origin, sequenced in a study of T cells in Graves' hyperthyroidism and ophthalmopathy. The CDR3 regions of TCR beta were amplified from RNA transcripts. Carried out on the TCR CDR3, a first-round RT-PCR used the HTBI primer set. TCRdb independently ran MiXCR on the multiplex PCR reads; one entry per CDR3 protein. The table has hundreds of thousands of distinct CDR3 sequences, approximately 13% seen once. The specimen sequenced was blood. The receptors come from a woman aged 18 to 35 with Graves' hyperthyroidism.

In its sample, this clonotype was seen many times. The CDR3 here is CASSASGGGGSTDTQYF. In nucleotides, the CDR3 is TGTGCCAGCAGCGCCTCGGGCGGTGGAGGGTCCACAGATACGCAGTATTTT. The J gene is TRBJ2-3, the V gene TRBV9; D is possibly TRBD2 (6 bases). Germline CDR1 and CDR2: SGDLS and YYNGEE. This CDR3 is 17 amino acids long. Trimming removed 3 bases at V and 2 bases at J, with 19 bases between.

This clonotype was picked up many times. The chain employs TRBV7-9 and TRBJ1-4; 7 bases agree with TRBD1. The V segment lost 5 bases and the J segment 7 bases; nucleotides outside the gene matches: 13. This CDR3 has 16 residues. Germline V CDR1 and CDR2: SEHNR, FQNEAQ (reference sequence). CDR3 in amino acids: CASSGTTGSLSEKLFF. CDR3 coding DNA: TGTGCCAGCAGCGGAACGACAGGGAGCCTGAGTGAAAAACTGTTTTTT.

This clonotype was counted a few times. J is TRBJ1-2 and V is TRBV29-1; no clear D gene. Trimming shortened V by 7 bases and J by 1 base, and 7 bases separated the two germline ends. The CDR3 runs to 11 residues. Looked up from germline, CDR1 is SQVTM and CDR2 is ANQGSEA. The CDR3 region has the DNA TGCAGCGCCGAGGATAACTATGGCTACACCTTC. As protein: CSAEDNYGYTF.

This chain connects TRBV7-9 to TRBJ1-6; D call uncertain. The CDR3 runs 12 residues. Trimming removed 5 bases from V and 13 bases from J, with 12 bases in between. Looked up from germline, CDR1 is SEHNR and CDR2 is FQNEAQ (reference sequence). CDR3 DNA: TGTGCCAGCAGCCTTTGGCTCAATCCCCTCCACTTT. Its protein product is CASSLWLNPLHF.

This clonotype came up many times. The chain joins TRBV27 to TRBJ1-5, with 7 nucleotides matching TRBD1. CDR1 is MNHEY and CDR2 is SMNVEV in the germline V gene (reference sequence). This CDR3 spans 17 amino acids. V dropped 6 bases and J dropped 1; count of bases not matched to a gene: 12. The CDR3, as DNA: TGTGCCAGCAGAGAAACTAGGGACAGCCACAGCAATCAGCCCCAGCATTTT. This encodes CASRETRDSHSNQPQHF.

This clonotype was detected many times. The chain uses TRBV4-1 and TRBJ1-1, with D possibly TRBD1 on 6 matching bases. V dropped 4 bases and J dropped 3 bases, with 12 bases sitting between them. The CDR3 is made up of 14 amino acids. Germline CDR1 and CDR2: MGHRA and YSYEKL. Written as DNA, the CDR3 is TGCGCCAGCAGCCGACCTGGACAGCACACTGAAGCTTTCTTT. It yields the protein CASSRPGQHTEAFF.

The chain is built from TRBV11-2 and TRBJ2-7; possibly TRBD1 for D (5 bases). The germline CDR1 and CDR2 sequences are SGHAT and FQNNGV. V lost 1 base to trimming and J lost 5 bases, with 12 bases between them. CDR3 size: 14 residues. Here the CDR3 reads CASSLVAGRNEQYF. In nucleotides, the CDR3 is TGTGCCAGCAGCTTAGTCGCAGGGCGGAACGAGCAGTACTTC.

This clonotype was picked up many times. CDR3 sequence reads: CASSLEAEVRVQFF. The CDR3 region has the DNA TGTGCCAGCAGCTTAGAGGCCGAGGTCAGGGTGCAGTTCTTC. The V gene is TRBV7-2, the J gene TRBJ2-1, with D perhaps matching TRBD1 (5 bases). Germline lookup yields CDR1 SGHTA and CDR2 FQGNSA. This CDR3 contains 14 residues. V was pared by 1 base and J by 12 bases, with 16 bases between.

The rearrangement links TRBV5-1 to TRBJ2-7, with 12 bases that match TRBD2. V was pared by 4 bases and J by 6 bases, with 5 bases of the junction left unmatched. This CDR3 spans 14 amino acids. Germline CDR1 SGHRS, CDR2 YFSETQ. CDR3 sequence: CASSPRLAGAEQYF. The CDR3 DNA sequence: TGCGCCAGCAGCCCCCGACTAGCGGGGGCCGAGCAGTACTTC.

This clonotype came up many times. The chain links TRBV7-2 to TRBJ2-1, with 11 bases matching TRBD2. The V and J ends lost 1 base and 2 bases, in that order; junction bases with no gene match: 7. The CDR3 spans 18 residues. Germline CDR1 reads SGHTA; CDR2 reads FQGNSA. The CDR3 coding sequence is TGTGCCAGCAGCTTAGTTCCCGCGACTAGCGGGGCCTACAATGAGCAGTTCTTC. It is translated as CASSLVPATSGAYNEQFF.

This clonotype was counted ten times or more. The chain couples TRBV27 to TRBJ2-3, with TRBD2 matching 10 bases. The CDR3 loop spans 16 amino acids. Per the germline V gene, CDR1 is MNHEY and CDR2 is SMNVEV (reference sequence). The V gene end was trimmed by 5 bases and the J gene end by 4 bases; junction bases not matched to a gene: 9. CDR3 amino acids: CASSQRAGGPPDTQYF. CDR3 nucleotide sequence: TGTGCCAGCAGTCAACGAGCGGGGGGGCCCCCAGATACGCAGTATTTT.

This clonotype occurred many times. This chain uses TRBV20-1 with TRBJ2-5, with TRBD2 as a possible D gene (6 bases). Germline V lookup: CDR1 DFQATT, CDR2 SNEGSKA (reference sequence). This CDR3 is 15 amino acids long. Deletions cut 2 bases from V and 2 bases from J, with 15 bases between. The chain's CDR3 is CSARRVDSGQETQYF. CDR3 coding DNA: TGCAGTGCTAGAAGAGTGGATAGCGGACAAGAGACCCAGTACTTC.

This clonotype has at least ten counts. This rearrangement joins TRBV12-3 or TRBV12-4 to TRBJ2-7; possible D gene TRBD2, 5 bases. This CDR3 region has 15 residues. Trimming left V 2 bases short and J 6 bases short, with 17 bases between. The DNA for the CDR3 is TGTGCCAGCAGTTTATCCGGCGGGCCTAAGCGCGAGCAGTACTTC. Residues: CASSLSGGPKREQYF.

As regards this clonotype: The junction departs from germline at one end; a sequencing error may be responsible. The chain carries TRBV9 and TRBJ2-1, with D possibly matching TRBD1 (5 bases). The CDR3 sequence is 13 residues long. In germline, CDR1 is SGDLS, CDR2 YYNGEE. This chain's CDR3 is CVSSVGAEAEQFF. The CDR3 DNA sequence: TGTGTCAGCAGCGTAGGGGCCGAGGCTGAGCAGTTCTTC.

In the case of this clonotype: An end of the junction differs from the germline gene, which may be a read error. This chain uses TRBV7-9 with TRBJ2-7; 7 bases match TRBD2. Germline V lookup: CDR1 SEHNR, CDR2 FQNEAQ (reference sequence). This CDR3 has 15 residues. CDR3 in amino acids: CASSQGERGSYEQCF. The CDR3 DNA sequence: TGCGCCAGCAGCCAAGGTGAGCGGGGTTCCTACGAGCAGTGCTTC.

To note about this clonotype: A much larger clonotype is one base distant, so this may be a read error. The rearrangement joins TRBV7-3 to TRBJ1-2, with 8 positions matching TRBD1. The germline V gene encodes CDR1 SGHTA and CDR2 FQGTGA. This CDR3 spans 13 amino acids. The ends lost 5 bases at V and 4 bases at J; junction bases unmatched: 3. Here the CDR3 reads CASSNDRGYGYTF. The CDR3 coding sequence is TGTGCCAGCAGCAACGACAGGGGCTATGGCTACACCTTC.

This clonotype was observed a few times. The chain joins TRBV4-1 to TRBJ1-5, with D possibly matching TRBD1 (5 bases). Germline assignment: CDR1 MGHRA and CDR2 YSYEKL. This CDR3 has 16 amino acids. Trimming took 4 bases from V and 1 from J, leaving 14 bases between them. CDR3 in DNA: TGCGCCAGCAGCCGCCCTGGGGCGCCCAGCAATCAGCCCCAGCATTTT. Translation gives CASSRPGAPSNQPQHF.

Ten or more counts support this clonotype. The chain joins TRBV29-1 to TRBJ2-7; TRBD1 matches at 8 bases. The CDR3 sequence is 13 residues long. Germline V gene lookup returns CDR1 SQVTM and CDR2 ANQGSEA. With V trimmed by 1 base and J by 6 bases, 5 bases remained unmatched. The CDR3 DNA follows: TGCAGCGTTGAAGGCGGACAGGGAGGCGAGCAGTACTTC. It encodes CSVEGGQGGEQYF.

Many counts were recorded for this clonotype. The chain combines TRBV27 with TRBJ2-1; 14 bases fit TRBD2. CDR1 is MNHEY, CDR2 SMNVEV, per germline (reference sequence). V lost 5 bases, J lost 9 bases, and 6 bases stayed unmatched. There are 15 residues in the CDR3. The CDR3 region has the DNA TGTGCCAGCAGTCCGTCGGGACTAGCGGGAGTTGAGCAGTTCTTC. This codes for CASSPSGLAGVEQFF.

In this sample, this clonotype turned up many times. The J gene is TRBJ2-7, the V gene TRBV6-2 or TRBV6-3, with TRBD2 identical over 10 bases. CDR3 length: 17 amino acids. Germline V CDR1 and CDR2: MNHEY, SVGEGT. V shed 0 bases and J 2 bases; nucleotides not matched to a gene: 7. CDR3 in amino acids: CASSYSTTSGATYEQYF. CDR3 coding DNA: TGTGCCAGCAGTTACTCAACTACTAGCGGGGCAACCTACGAGCAGTACTTC.

This clonotype was detected many times. V gene TRBV12-3 or TRBV12-4 combines with J gene TRBJ1-1; a possible D gene is TRBD1 (5 bases). Trimming took off 5 bases at V and 10 bases at J, with 14 bases between the two ends. The CDR3 is 12 residues long. The CDR3 region is CASSPSKRGAFF. DNA for the CDR3: TGTGCCAGCAGTCCCTCCAAAAGGGGAGCTTTCTTT.